This T cell receptor beta chain derives from a study of control samples from healthy donors and cancer patients. A single count supports this clone. Measured with immunoSEQ multiplex PCR; TCRdb has only the in-frame clones, and not every one. The data contain 51,000 or so clones, about 80% of them singletons. This CDR3 region has 15 residues. V lost 6 bases to trimming and J lost 10 bases, with 22 bases between them. CDR1 and CDR2 (germline): SGHNT, YENEEA. What was sequenced was blood. The rearrangement uses TRBV11-3 and TRBJ2-1, with D possibly TRBD1 on 7 matching bases. The receptor comes from a man aged 70 or older in good health. The CDR3 region is CASSLRDSGPWEQFF. CDR3 sequence (DNA): TGTGCCAGCAGTCTCCGGGACAGCGGGCCTTGGGAGCAGTTCTTC.